Shown below are 7 T cell receptor beta chains from a single sample sequenced in a study of blood T cell repertoires in COVID-19. Clones were sequenced by immunoSEQ multiplex PCR, and TCRdb holds only the in-frame ones, with some missing. The sample lists hundreds of thousands of clones, 89% occurring once. Sequencing used peripheral blood. The receptors originated from a young woman with COVID-19, enrolled during active disease.

This sequence joins TRBV19 and TRBJ2-5; 14 bases fit TRBD2. The length of the CDR3 is 16 residues. The V segment lost 6 bases and the J segment 1 base; nucleotides outside the gene matches: 4. Germline lookup yields CDR1 LNHDA and CDR2 SQIVND (reference sequence). The CDR3 sequence: CASRTGLAGGQETQYF. The CDR3 DNA is TGTGCCAGTAGGACCGGACTAGCGGGAGGCCAAGAGACCCAGTACTTC.

The rearrangement links TRBV10-3 to TRBJ2-5; possible D gene TRBD1, 5 bases. Germline-derived CDR1 and CDR2 are ENHRY and SYGVKD. The CDR3 has 14 residues. Between the trimmed V and J ends, which lost 4 bases and 1 base, there was a span of 10 bases. As DNA, the CDR3 is TGTGCCATCAGTGCTAGACAGACCCAAGAGACCCAGTACTTC. This codes for CAISARQTQETQYF.

CDR3 amino acids: CASSTGQGNREQYF. The CDR3 DNA is TGTGCCAGCAGCACGGGACAGGGTAACCGCGAGCAGTACTTC. This rearrangement joins TRBV6-2 or TRBV6-3 to TRBJ2-7; 9 bases are shared with TRBD1. The CDR3 totals 14 residues. Looked up from germline, CDR1 is MNHEY and CDR2 is SVGEGT. The trim removed 6 bases at V and 6 bases at J, leaving 9 bases unmatched.

This sequence joins TRBV21-1 and TRBJ2-7; TRBD2 is the table's D call and was not checked against the DNA. TRBV21-1 is recorded as a pseudogene. The CDR3 loop spans 15 amino acids. CDR3 residues: CASSKANGRTHEQYV. The CDR3 nucleotides are TGTGCCAGCAGCAAAGCTAACGGGAGGACCCACGAGCAGTACGTC.

This rearrangement joins TRBV4-1 to TRBJ1-2, with 7 bases aligning to TRBD1. The CDR3 loop spans 14 amino acids. The V gene's germline CDR1 is MGHRA and CDR2 YSYEKL. The trim removed 3 bases at V and 3 bases at J, leaving 4 bases unmatched. The CDR3 protein is CASSQDDRDYGYTF. The CDR3 DNA follows: TGCGCCAGCAGCCAGGACGACAGGGACTATGGCTACACCTTC.

The rearrangement joins TRBV7-2 to TRBJ2-1, with 14 bases matching TRBD2. The V gene end was trimmed by 3 bases and the J gene end by 4 bases; junction bases not matched to a gene: 8. Germline CDR1 is SGHTA and CDR2 is FQGNSA. The CDR3 covers 18 residues. CDR3 region: CASSFGTSGGSRYNEQFF. CDR3 DNA: TGTGCCAGCAGCTTCGGGACTAGCGGGGGCTCAAGATACAATGAGCAGTTCTTC.

CDR3 sequence: CASSLGGTSGVRYNEQFF. The CDR3 DNA reads as TGTGCCAGCAGCTTGGGGGGGACTAGCGGGGTTCGGTACAATGAGCAGTTCTTC. This chain uses TRBV7-2 with TRBJ2-1, with 13 nucleotides matching TRBD2. The CDR3 spans 18 residues. V was clipped by 3 bases and J by 4 bases; unmatched bases: 9. Germline assignment: CDR1 SGHTA and CDR2 FQGNSA.